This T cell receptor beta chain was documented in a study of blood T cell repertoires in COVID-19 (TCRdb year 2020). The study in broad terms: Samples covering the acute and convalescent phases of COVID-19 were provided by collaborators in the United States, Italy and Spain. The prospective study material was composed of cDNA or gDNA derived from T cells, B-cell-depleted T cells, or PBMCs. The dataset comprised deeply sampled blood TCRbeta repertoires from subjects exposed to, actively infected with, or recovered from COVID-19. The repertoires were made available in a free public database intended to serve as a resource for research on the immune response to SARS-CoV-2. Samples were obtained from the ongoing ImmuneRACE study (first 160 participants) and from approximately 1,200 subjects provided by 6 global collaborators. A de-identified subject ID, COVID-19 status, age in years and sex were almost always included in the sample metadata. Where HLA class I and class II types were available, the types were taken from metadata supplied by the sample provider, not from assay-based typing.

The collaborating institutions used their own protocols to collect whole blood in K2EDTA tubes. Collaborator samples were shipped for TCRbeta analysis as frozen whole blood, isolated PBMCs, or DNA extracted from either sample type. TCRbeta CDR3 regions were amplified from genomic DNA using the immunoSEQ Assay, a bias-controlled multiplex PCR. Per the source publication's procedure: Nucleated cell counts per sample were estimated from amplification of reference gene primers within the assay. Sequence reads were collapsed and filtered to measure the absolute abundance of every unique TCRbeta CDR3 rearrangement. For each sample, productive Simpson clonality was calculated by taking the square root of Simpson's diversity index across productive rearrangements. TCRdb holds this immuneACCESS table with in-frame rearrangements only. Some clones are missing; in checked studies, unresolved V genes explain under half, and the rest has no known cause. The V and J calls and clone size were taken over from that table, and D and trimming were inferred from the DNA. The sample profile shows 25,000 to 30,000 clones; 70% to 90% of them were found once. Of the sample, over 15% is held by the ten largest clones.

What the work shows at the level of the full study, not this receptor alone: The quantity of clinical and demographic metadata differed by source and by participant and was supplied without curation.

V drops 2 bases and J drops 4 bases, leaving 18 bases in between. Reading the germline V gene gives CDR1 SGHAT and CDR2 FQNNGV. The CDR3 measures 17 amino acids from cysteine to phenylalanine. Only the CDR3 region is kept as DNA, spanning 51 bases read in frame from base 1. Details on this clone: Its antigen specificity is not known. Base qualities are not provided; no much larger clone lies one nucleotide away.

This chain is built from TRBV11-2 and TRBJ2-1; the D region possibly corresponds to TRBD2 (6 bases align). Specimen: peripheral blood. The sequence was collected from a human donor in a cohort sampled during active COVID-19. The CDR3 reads CASSLRGAEGLYNEQFF. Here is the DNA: TGTGCCAGCAGCTTACGAGGGGCGGAGGGTCTTTACAATGAGCAGTTCTTC.